This T cell receptor (beta chain) appears in the sequencing data of a study of Graves' ophthalmopathy and Graves' hyperthyroidism. Additional autoimmune diseases, uncontrolled infections, pregnancy or lactation disqualified patients. Diagnosis was based on clinical symptoms, serum thyroxine, TRAb, thyroid ultrasound and orbital computed tomography. The V end lost 0 bases, the J end lost 5 bases, and 10 bases lay between the germline ends. This CDR3 region has 15 residues. The germline V gene has CDR1 MNHEY and CDR2 SVGAGI. Study-wide points: Built on 13 signatures, a model told ophthalmopathy apart from stable hyperthyroidism with 85% to 90% sensitivity and 75% to 82% specificity. Blood shared most expanded thyroid clonotypes above 0.001 frequency.

This clonotype was counted between two and nine times. Its cognate antigen is unknown. For repertoire sequencing, the TCR beta CDR3 regions were amplified from RNA transcripts. Second-round multiplex PCR came after first-round RT-PCR with HTBI primers. One entry per CDR3 protein, called by TCRdb with MiXCR from the multiplex PCR reads. Among 500,000 to 700,000 distinct CDR3 sequences listed, 22% were seen once. The chain has TRBV6-5 and TRBJ2-2; a weak D match, TRBD1 (6 bases). The sequence came from a woman younger than 30 with stable Graves' hyperthyroidism. Some clones in this sample may be carry-over from other donors' samples. The source material was peripheral blood. This CDR3 is CASSYSPGVTGELFF. Written as DNA, the CDR3 is TGTGCCAGCAGTTACTCTCCAGGGGTTACCGGGGAGCTGTTTTTT.